These 25 T cell receptor beta chains originate from one sample sequenced in a study of regulatory T cells in long-lasting Graves disease. Libraries of TCR beta came from iRepertoire HTBI primers plus Arm-PCR of CDR3 regions. MiXCR, run by TCRdb on the multiplex PCR reads, gives a single entry per CDR3 protein. Here the sample spans almost 350,000 distinct CDR3 sequences, roughly a fifth being singletons. Stated time point: persistent/refractory GD, antithyroid drugs over 5 years with positive TRAb. Making the TCR library involved RNA that had been extracted from PBMCs. Sample: peripheral blood mononuclear cells (PBMCs), taken when the disease was refractory, from a patient treated with antithyroid drugs. The receptors were sampled from a female donor with Graves disease.

The sample holds many counts of this clonotype. V is TRBV7-2 and J is TRBJ2-4, with D unclear. V lost 1 base and J lost 6, with 4 bases in between. Germline CDR1 SGHTA, CDR2 FQGNSA. The CDR3 is made up of 12 amino acids. Written as DNA, the CDR3 is TGTGCCAGCAGCTTAGTCGGAAACATTCAGTACTTC. Protein product: CASSLVGNIQYF. The variable domain in full, completed from reference TRBV7-2 and TRBJ2-4, reads GAGVSQSPSNKVTEKGKDVELRCDPISGHTALYWYRQSLGQGLEFLIYFQGNSAPDKSGLPSDRFSAERTGGSVSTLTIQRTQQEDSAVYLCASSLVGNIQYFGAGTRLSVL.

This clonotype was seen more than once but under ten times. The chain uses TRBV9 and TRBJ1-2; unclear D gene. Trimming left V 4 bases short and J 8 bases short, with 15 bases between. The CDR3 covers 13 residues. Germline CDR1 SGDLS, CDR2 YYNGEE. The CDR3 bases are TGTGCCAGCAGCCCAGCAGGCATAAAAGGCTACACCTTC. This gives the protein CASSPAGIKGYTF.

This clonotype occurred a few times. V and J are TRBV13 and TRBJ1-3; no clear D gene. The CDR3 has 12 residues. CDR1 and CDR2 (germline): PRHDT, FYEKMQ (reference sequence). Trimming took 3 bases from V and 5 from J, leaving 5 bases between them. CDR3 bases: TGTGCCAGCAGCTTGAATCGAAACACCATATATTTT. This sequence encodes CASSLNRNTIYF.

This rearrangement joins TRBV5-4 to TRBJ1-2, with D possibly TRBD1 on 5 matching bases. The V end was cut by 0 bases, the J end by 6 bases, with 15 bases between. Germline assignment: CDR1 SGHNT and CDR2 YYREEE (reference sequence). There are 15 residues in the CDR3. The CDR3 bases are TGTGCCAGCAGCTTGGCCTCAGGGATTCGTGATGGCTACACCTTC. Translating it yields CASSLASGIRDGYTF.

This clonotype occurred a few times. J is TRBJ2-7 and V is TRBV15; no definite D call. Germline CDR1 LNHNV, CDR2 YYDKDF (reference sequence). This CDR3 comprises 12 residues. V was cut by 3 bases and J by 0 bases, with 3 bases left in between. The CDR3 coding sequence is TGTGCCACCAGCAGGGGCTCCTACGAGCAGTACTTC. Amino acid sequence: CATSRGSYEQYF.

Note on this clonotype: This likely stems from a read error, as it lies one base from a far larger clone. The rearrangement links TRBV5-4 to TRBJ2-1, with 9 bases that match TRBD1. With V trimmed by 3 bases and J by 6 bases, 7 bases remained unmatched. In germline, CDR1 is SGHNT, CDR2 YYREEE (reference sequence). CDR3 length: 15 residues. CDR3 DNA: TGTGCCAGCAGCTCGGACAGGGGCCTAGGCAATGAGCAGTTCTTC. It yields the protein CASSSDRGLGNEQFF.

The chain recombines TRBV20-1 with TRBJ1-6; the match to TRBD1 covers 10 bases. Trimming took 5 bases from V and 10 from J; bases not matched to a gene: 2. CDR1 DFQATT and CDR2 SNEGSKA come from the germline V gene (reference sequence). There are 12 residues in the CDR3. The DNA of the CDR3 is TGCAGTGCTCTGGGACAGGGGTCACCCCTCCACTTT. Translating it yields CSALGQGSPLHF.

The chain combines TRBV4-3 with TRBJ1-2; the D is unclear. The CDR3 sequence is 16 residues long. Germline CDR1 is LGHNA and CDR2 is YSLEER. Trimming stripped 3 bases from V and 4 bases from J, with 18 bases between. The CDR3 loop is CASSHSPVGRPYGYTF. CDR3 in DNA: TGCGCCAGCAGCCACTCTCCGGTTGGACGCCCCTATGGCTACACCTTC.

This clonotype was recorded at least ten times. The gene calls are TRBV6-1 and TRBJ1-2; D remains unclear. CDR3 length equals 12 residues. The ends were cut back, 6 bases at V and 4 bases at J, with 9 bases in the middle. Germline CDR1 reads MNHNS; CDR2 reads SASEGT. In nucleotides, the CDR3 is TGTGCCAGCAGCCCCATTAGCTATGGCTACACCTTC. Translated: CASSPISYGYTF.

This clonotype was seen a few times. The CDR3 DNA is TGCAGCGCTACAGATTCCAATCAGCCCCAGCATTTT. It encodes CSATDSNQPQHF. This sequence joins TRBV29-1 and TRBJ1-5, with no clear D. This CDR3 comprises 12 residues. The V and J ends lost 7 bases and 3 bases respectively, with 10 bases between them. CDR1 and CDR2 (germline): SQVTM, ANQGSEA.

This clonotype was counted many times. The DNA of the CDR3 is TGCAGTGCTAGGTTATCAGGGGGCAATAAACCAGCTTTCTTT. This translates into CSARLSGGNKPAFF. V usage is TRBV20-1 and J usage is TRBJ1-1; 8 positions match TRBD1. This CDR3 has 14 residues. CDR1 and CDR2 from the germline V gene are DFQATT and SNEGSKA (reference sequence). The trim removed 3 bases at V and 10 bases at J, leaving 13 bases unmatched.

The sample holds many counts of this clonotype. The J gene is TRBJ2-7, the V gene TRBV13; 8 nucleotides match TRBD1. Germline CDR1 and CDR2: PRHDT and FYEKMQ (reference sequence). J lost 5 bases, V lost 0 bases, and 9 bases had no gene match. CDR3 length: 16 residues. As DNA, the CDR3 is TGTGCCAGCAGCTTAGGCGGTTGGGACAGGCATCACGAGCAGTACTTC. Translated, it gives CASSLGGWDRHHEQYF.

The sample holds many counts of this clonotype. The genes are TRBV10-3 and TRBJ1-1, with 8 bases that match TRBD1. Germline V gene sequence: CDR1 ENHRY, CDR2 SYGVKD. Unmatched junction bases numbered 11, after V lost 10 bases and J lost 1 base. CDR3 length: 15 amino acids. CDR3 DNA: TGTGCCAGTATACAGGGGGGGAGACCGAACACTGAAGCTTTCTTT. This sequence encodes CASIQGGRPNTEAFF.

The J gene is TRBJ1-3, the V gene TRBV20-1; 9 nucleotides agree with TRBD1. Germline V gene sequence: CDR1 DFQATT, CDR2 SNEGSKA (reference sequence). The CDR3 has 15 residues. Trimming took 2 bases from V and 3 from J; bases not matched to a gene: 5. The CDR3 spells CSARTGGLYGNTIYF. CDR3 coding DNA: TGCAGTGCTAGAACAGGGGGCCTTTATGGAAACACCATATATTTT.

Concerning this clonotype: With a much larger clone just one base away, this may be a read error. The genes are TRBV7-2 and TRBJ1-2; 10 nucleotides align to TRBD1. Germline trimming cut 5 bases from V and 6 bases from J; bases unmatched to any gene: 6. Germline assignment: CDR1 SGHTA and CDR2 FQGNSA. The CDR3 consists of 14 residues. The CDR3 loop is CASSLFGTGDGYTF. DNA of the CDR3: TGTGCCAGCAGCCTTTTTGGGACAGGGGATGGCTACACCTTC.

This clonotype was detected only a few times. The V gene is TRBV27, the J gene TRBJ2-7; D ambiguous. CDR1 and CDR2 (germline): MNHEY, SMNVEV (reference sequence). Trimming shortened V by 5 bases and J by 6 bases, and 14 bases separated the two germline ends. This CDR3 is built from 13 residues. This CDR3 is CASSPYRGREQYF. For the CDR3, the DNA is TGTGCCAGCAGTCCATACAGAGGACGCGAGCAGTACTTC.

The DNA for the CDR3 is TGTGCCAGCTCACCACTCTTGCGGGGGGCCGCAGATACGCAGTATTTT. Translated: CASSPLLRGAADTQYF. The rearrangement uses TRBV18 and TRBJ2-3; TRBD2 aligns across 8 bases. V dropped 1 base and J dropped 4; count of bases not matched to a gene: 7. Germline CDR1 KGHSH, CDR2 LQKENI. The CDR3 is 16 residues long.

The chain is built from TRBV10-3 and TRBJ2-2, with a possible D match to TRBD2 (6 bases). This CDR3 has 14 amino acids. The V and J ends lost 10 bases and 1 base respectively, with 13 bases between them. Germline loops: CDR1 ENHRY, CDR2 SYGVKD. In DNA, the CDR3 is TGTGCCAGTGGACGGGACTGGAACACCGGGGAGCTGTTTTTT. Protein sequence: CASGRDWNTGELFF.

About this clonotype itself: This may be a read error, as it is one base from a much larger clone. The chain uses TRBV24-1 and TRBJ2-5; 10 bases map to TRBD2. This CDR3 comprises 19 residues. V was pared by 1 base and J by 4 bases, with 14 bases of the junction left unmatched. Per the germline V gene, CDR1 is KGHDR and CDR2 is SFDVKD. The chain's CDR3 is CATSDFGATSGRSRETQYF. The CDR3 nucleotides are TGTGCCACCAGTGATTTCGGTGCGACTAGCGGGCGATCCCGAGAGACCCAGTACTTC.

This clonotype has only a few counts. The J gene is TRBJ2-7, the V gene TRBV6-2 or TRBV6-3; D unclear. V was trimmed by 4 bases and J by 0 bases, leaving 13 bases between them. The CDR3 runs 15 residues. CDR1 and CDR2 from the germline V gene are MNHEY and SVGEGT. CDR3 region: CASSSHPSSSYEQYF. The CDR3 DNA reads TGTGCCAGCAGTTCCCACCCCTCGAGCTCCTACGAGCAGTACTTC.

The chain links TRBV5-1 to TRBJ2-2; D uncertain. Per germline, CDR1 SGHRS and CDR2 YFSETQ. The CDR3 is 14 amino acids. Deletions cut 4 bases from V and 3 bases from J, with 10 bases between. CDR3 bases: TGCGCCAGCAGCCTTCTCCCGGACACCGGGGAGCTGTTTTTT. This gives the protein CASSLLPDTGELFF.

In its sample, this clonotype was seen a few times. The chain combines TRBV6-1 with TRBJ1-5; D is ambiguous. From germline, CDR1 is MNHNS and CDR2 SASEGT. Trimming left V 7 bases short and J 0 bases short, with 7 bases between. The CDR3 consists of 13 residues. The CDR3 loop is CASTDNSNQPQHF. The CDR3 DNA reads as TGTGCCAGCACCGATAATAGCAATCAGCCCCAGCATTTT.

This clonotype has just a few counts. Written as DNA, the CDR3 is TGCGCCAGCAGCCAAACTAGGACAATTATTGTGGGCTACACCTTC. This encodes CASSQTRTIIVGYTF. The rearrangement uses TRBV4-1 and TRBJ1-2; the D gene is possibly TRBD1 (5 bases). The CDR3 is made up of 15 amino acids. CDR1 MGHRA and CDR2 YSYEKL come from the germline V gene. Trimming removed 2 bases from V and 8 bases from J, with 18 bases in between.

This rearrangement joins TRBV27 to TRBJ2-7; 10 nucleotides line up with TRBD2. Germline V gives CDR1 MNHEY, CDR2 SMNVEV (reference sequence). J was trimmed by 0 bases and V by 3 bases; bases with no gene match: 5. This CDR3 has 16 residues. The CDR3 loop reads CASSFPGTSDSYEQYF. In DNA, the CDR3 is TGTGCCAGCAGTTTTCCCGGGACTAGCGACTCCTACGAGCAGTACTTC.

The chain couples TRBV6-1 to TRBJ2-2, with 8 bases aligning to TRBD1. Unmatched junction bases numbered 15, after V lost 6 bases and J lost 9 bases. CDR1 and CDR2 (germline): MNHNS, SASEGT. The CDR3 loop spans 16 amino acids. CDR3 amino acids: CASSPDRAPISRELFF. Written as DNA, the CDR3 is TGTGCCAGCAGCCCGGACAGGGCCCCCATTAGCCGGGAGCTGTTTTTT.